This note documents a single TCR beta chain sequence. Its antigen is unknown. Hyperthyroidism was newly diagnosed in patients aged 18 to 65 (duration under 2 months). These data belong to a study of T cells in Graves' hyperthyroidism and ophthalmopathy. Points from the study as a whole: Ophthalmopathy was model-predicted a median roughly six months pre-onset. Most thyroid clonotypes expanded above 0.001 appeared in blood too.

RNA transcripts served as the template for amplifying TCR beta CDR3 regions. Researchers ran a first-round RT-PCR on the TCR CDR3 using the HTBI primer set. TCRdb processed the multiplex PCR reads anew with MiXCR; each CDR3 protein has one entry. The top ten clones hold roughly 17% of a sample with approximately 720,000 distinct CDR3 sequences, roughly a sixth of them seen once. Germline V CDR1 and CDR2: SNHLY, FYNNEI. The CDR3 is 14 amino acids. Trimming removed 3 bases at V and 6 bases at J, with 11 bases between. The receptor was isolated from a woman in her fifties or sixties with Graves' hyperthyroidism that later progressed to Graves' ophthalmopathy. Sequenced input: blood. The V gene is TRBV2, the J gene TRBJ1-4; D might be TRBD1 (6 bases). The DNA for the CDR3 is TGTGCCAGCAGTGACAGGGGTGAGGATGAAAAACTGTTTTTT. It specifies CASSDRGEDEKLFF.